This T cell receptor (beta chain) was recovered during a study of blood T cell repertoires in COVID-19. The overall study: The analysed material was cDNA or gDNA that came from T cells, B-cell-depleted T cells, or PBMCs.

Trimming removed 0 bases from V and 2 bases from J, with 10 bases in between. Germline-derived CDR1 and CDR2 are LGHDT and YNNKEL (reference sequence). The CDR3 length is 15 residues. Sequenced by immunoSEQ multiplex PCR; TCRdb stores in-frame clones only, minus some. The sample contains more than 100,000 clones, 65% to 90% of which appear only once. The rearrangement links TRBV3-1 (or the pseudogene TRBV3-2) to TRBJ1-2; TRBD1 might be the D (5 bases). Sequenced: peripheral blood. This sequence was found in an elderly man with acute or convalescent COVID-19. Here the CDR3 DNA reads TGTGCCAGCAGCCAAGATCGACAGAAAAACTATGGCTACACCTTC. Translation gives CASSQDRQKNYGYTF.